This TCR beta chain was captured in a study of blood T cells in healthy people across ages. This clonotype was observed many times. Sample-barcoded 5' priming and a J-beta primer mix drove a second PCR of 7 to 11 cycles. TCRdb independently ran MiXCR on the 5' RACE reads; one entry per CDR3 protein. The sample gives roughly 650,000 distinct CDR3 sequences, roughly 32% of which show up once; 15% is in the top ten. The CDR3 is 16 amino acids. Germline lookup yields CDR1 KGHDR and CDR2 SFDVKD. J gave up 5 bases and V 5 bases, and 10 bases lay outside the gene matches. This chain uses TRBV24-1 with TRBJ2-1, with 8 bases aligning to TRBD1. The TCR comes from a woman of 80 years or more in good health. Sequenced material: blood. DNA for the CDR3: TGTGCCACCAGTGGCTCGACAGGGGATAAAAACAATGAGCAGTTCTTC. This sequence encodes CATSGSTGDKNNEQFF.